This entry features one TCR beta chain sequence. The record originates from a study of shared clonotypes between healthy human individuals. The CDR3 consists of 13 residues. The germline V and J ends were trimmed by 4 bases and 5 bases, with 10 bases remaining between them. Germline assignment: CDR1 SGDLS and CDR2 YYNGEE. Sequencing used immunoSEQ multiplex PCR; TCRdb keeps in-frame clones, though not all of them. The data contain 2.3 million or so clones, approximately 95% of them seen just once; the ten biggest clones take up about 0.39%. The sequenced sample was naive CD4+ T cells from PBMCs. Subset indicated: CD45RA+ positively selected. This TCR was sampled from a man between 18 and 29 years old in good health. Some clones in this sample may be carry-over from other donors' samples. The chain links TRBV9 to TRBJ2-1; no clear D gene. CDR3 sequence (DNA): TGTGCCAGCAGCCCCCGTCCCGACAATGAGCAGTTCTTC. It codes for CASSPRPDNEQFF.